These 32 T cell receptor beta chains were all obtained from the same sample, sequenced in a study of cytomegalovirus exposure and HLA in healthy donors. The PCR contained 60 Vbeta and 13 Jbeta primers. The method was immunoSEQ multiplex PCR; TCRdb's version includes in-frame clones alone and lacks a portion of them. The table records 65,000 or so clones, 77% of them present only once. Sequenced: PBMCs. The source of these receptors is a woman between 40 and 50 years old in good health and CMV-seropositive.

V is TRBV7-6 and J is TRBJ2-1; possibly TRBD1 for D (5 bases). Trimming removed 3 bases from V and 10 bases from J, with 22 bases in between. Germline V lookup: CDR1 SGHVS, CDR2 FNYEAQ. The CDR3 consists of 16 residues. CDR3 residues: CASSFRQGPGSTEQFF. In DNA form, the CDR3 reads TGTGCCAGCAGCTTTCGCCAGGGCCCTGGGTCGACCGAGCAGTTCTTC.

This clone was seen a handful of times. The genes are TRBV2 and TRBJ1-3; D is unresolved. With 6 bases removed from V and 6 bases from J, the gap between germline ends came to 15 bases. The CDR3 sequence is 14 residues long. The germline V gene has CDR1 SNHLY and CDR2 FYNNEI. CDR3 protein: CASRGPGEANTIYF. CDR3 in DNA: TGTGCCAGCAGGGGCCCGGGAGAGGCAAACACCATATATTTT.

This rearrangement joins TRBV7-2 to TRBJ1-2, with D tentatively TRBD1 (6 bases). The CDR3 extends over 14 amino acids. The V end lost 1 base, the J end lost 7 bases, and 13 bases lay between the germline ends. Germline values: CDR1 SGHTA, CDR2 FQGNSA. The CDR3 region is CASSLGGQGSGYTF. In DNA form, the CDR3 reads TGTGCCAGCAGCTTAGGGGGGCAGGGTAGTGGCTACACCTTC.

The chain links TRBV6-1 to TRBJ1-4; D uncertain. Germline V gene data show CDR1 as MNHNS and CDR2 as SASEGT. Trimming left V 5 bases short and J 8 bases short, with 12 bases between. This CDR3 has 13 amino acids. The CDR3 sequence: CASSSHGDEKLFF. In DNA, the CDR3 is TGTGCCAGCAGTTCCCATGGAGACGAAAAACTGTTTTTT.

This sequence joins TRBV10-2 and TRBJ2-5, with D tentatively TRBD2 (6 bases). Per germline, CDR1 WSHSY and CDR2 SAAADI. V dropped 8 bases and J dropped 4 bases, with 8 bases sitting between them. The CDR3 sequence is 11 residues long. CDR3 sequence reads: CASRGGETQYF. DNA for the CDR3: TGCGCCAGCCGGGGAGGAGAGACCCAGTACTTC.

CDR3 loop: CASSLPAMGAGEQFF. CDR3 DNA: TGTGCCAGCAGTTTACCTGCGATGGGGGCTGGTGAGCAGTTCTTC. The chain joins TRBV27 to TRBJ2-1; D may be TRBD1 (6 bases). Deletions cut 2 bases from V and 9 bases from J, with 17 bases between. The CDR3 spans 15 residues. CDR1 and CDR2 (germline): MNHEY, SMNVEV (reference sequence).

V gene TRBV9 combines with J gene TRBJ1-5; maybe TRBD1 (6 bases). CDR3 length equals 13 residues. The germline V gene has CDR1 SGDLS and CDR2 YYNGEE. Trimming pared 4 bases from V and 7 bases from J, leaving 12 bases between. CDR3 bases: TGTGCCAGCAGCCCAACAGGGAACCAGCCCCAGCATTTT. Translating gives CASSPTGNQPQHF.

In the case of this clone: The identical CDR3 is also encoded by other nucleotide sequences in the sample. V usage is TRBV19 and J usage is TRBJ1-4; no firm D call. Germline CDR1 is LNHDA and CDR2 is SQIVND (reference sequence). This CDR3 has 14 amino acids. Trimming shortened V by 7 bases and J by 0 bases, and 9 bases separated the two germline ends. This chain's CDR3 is CASTSFATNEKLFF. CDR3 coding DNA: TGTGCCAGTACCAGTTTTGCAACTAATGAAAAACTGTTTTTT.

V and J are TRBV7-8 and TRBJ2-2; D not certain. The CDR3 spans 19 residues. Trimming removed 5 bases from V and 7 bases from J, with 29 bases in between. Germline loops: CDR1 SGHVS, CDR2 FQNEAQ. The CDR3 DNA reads TGTGCCAGCAGCCTGCTTCCCCCTCCCCTCCTTAACTCGGGCGGGGAGCTGTTTTTT. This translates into CASSLLPPPLLNSGGELFF.

The DNA of the CDR3 is TGTGCCAGCAGCTTAGGAGCGCTGGCAACTAATGAAAAACTGTTTTTT. Translating gives CASSLGALATNEKLFF. The V gene is TRBV7-9, the J gene TRBJ1-4; D is undetermined. Germline CDR1 and CDR2: SEHNR and FQNEAQ (reference sequence). V was pared by 1 base and J by 0 bases, with 9 bases between. This CDR3 comprises 16 residues.

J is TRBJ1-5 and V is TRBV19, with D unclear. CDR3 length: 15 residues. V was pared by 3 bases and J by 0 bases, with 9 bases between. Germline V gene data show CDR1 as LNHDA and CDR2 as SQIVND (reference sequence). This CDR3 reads CASSIVPDSNQPQHF. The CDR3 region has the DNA TGTGCCAGTAGTATCGTGCCAGATAGCAATCAGCCCCAGCATTTT.

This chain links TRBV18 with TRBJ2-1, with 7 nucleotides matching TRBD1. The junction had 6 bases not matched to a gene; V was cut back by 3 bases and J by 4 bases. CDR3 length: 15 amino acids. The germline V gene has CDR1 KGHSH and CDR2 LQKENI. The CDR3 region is CASSPFRDSYNEQFF. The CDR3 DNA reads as TGTGCCAGCTCACCCTTCCGGGACAGTTACAATGAGCAGTTCTTC.

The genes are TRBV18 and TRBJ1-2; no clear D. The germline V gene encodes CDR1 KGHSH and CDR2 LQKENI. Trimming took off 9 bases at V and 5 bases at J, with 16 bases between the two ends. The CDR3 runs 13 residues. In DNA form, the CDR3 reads TGTGCCAGTAAGGACTCTACCGGGTATGGCTACACCTTC. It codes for CASKDSTGYGYTF.

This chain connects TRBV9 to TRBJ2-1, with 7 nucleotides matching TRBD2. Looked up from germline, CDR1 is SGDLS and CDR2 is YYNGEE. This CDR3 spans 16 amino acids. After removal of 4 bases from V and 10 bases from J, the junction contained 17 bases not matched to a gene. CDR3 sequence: CASSPSNLGGTGEQFF. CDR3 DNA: TGTGCCAGCAGCCCCAGTAACCTCGGGGGGACGGGGGAGCAGTTCTTC.

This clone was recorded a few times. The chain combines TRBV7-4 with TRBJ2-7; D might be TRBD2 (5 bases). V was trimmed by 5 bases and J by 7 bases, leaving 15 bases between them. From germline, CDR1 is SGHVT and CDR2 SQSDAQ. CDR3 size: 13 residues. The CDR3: CASSLRTPPEQYF. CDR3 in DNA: TGTGCCAGCAGCCTCCGGACTCCCCCTGAGCAGTACTTC.

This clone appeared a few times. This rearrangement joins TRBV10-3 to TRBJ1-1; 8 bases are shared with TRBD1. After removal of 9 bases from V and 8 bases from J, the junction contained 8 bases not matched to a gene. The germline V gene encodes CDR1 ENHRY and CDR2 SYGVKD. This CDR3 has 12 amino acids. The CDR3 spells CAIAGQGGEAFF. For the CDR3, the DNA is TGTGCCATAGCCGGACAGGGCGGAGAAGCTTTCTTT.

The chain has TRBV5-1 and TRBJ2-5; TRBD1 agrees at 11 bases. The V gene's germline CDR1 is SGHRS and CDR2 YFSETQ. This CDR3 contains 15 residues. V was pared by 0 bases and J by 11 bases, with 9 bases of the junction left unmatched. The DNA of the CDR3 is TGCGCCAGCAGCTTGGATGGACAGGGGGCGCGTGAGCAGTACTTC. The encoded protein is CASSLDGQGAREQYF.

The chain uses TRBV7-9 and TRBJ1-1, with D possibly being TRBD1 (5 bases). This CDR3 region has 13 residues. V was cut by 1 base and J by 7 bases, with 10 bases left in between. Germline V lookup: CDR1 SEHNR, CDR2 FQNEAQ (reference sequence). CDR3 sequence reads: CASSLDTGGEAFF. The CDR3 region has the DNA TGTGCCAGCAGCTTAGATACGGGGGGTGAAGCTTTCTTT.

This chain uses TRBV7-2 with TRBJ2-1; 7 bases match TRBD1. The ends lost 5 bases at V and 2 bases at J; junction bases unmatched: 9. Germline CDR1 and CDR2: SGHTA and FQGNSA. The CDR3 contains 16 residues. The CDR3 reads CASSPRTGPTYNEQFF. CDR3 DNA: TGTGCCAGCAGCCCCAGGACAGGCCCAACCTACAATGAGCAGTTCTTC.

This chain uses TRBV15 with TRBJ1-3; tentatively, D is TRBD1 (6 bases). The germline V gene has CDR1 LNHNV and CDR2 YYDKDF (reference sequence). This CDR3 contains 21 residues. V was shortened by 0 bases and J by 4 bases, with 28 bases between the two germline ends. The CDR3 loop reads CATSREVGNRVLIPGGNTIYF. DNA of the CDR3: TGTGCCACCAGCAGAGAAGTGGGAAACAGGGTACTCATCCCTGGAGGAAACACCATATATTTT.

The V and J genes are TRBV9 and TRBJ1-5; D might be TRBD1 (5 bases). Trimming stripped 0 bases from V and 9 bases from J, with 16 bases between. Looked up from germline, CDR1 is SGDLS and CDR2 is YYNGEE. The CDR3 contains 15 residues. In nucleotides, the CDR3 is TGTGCCAGCAGCGTAGGGCCGGACACTCGCGGGCCCCAGCATTTT. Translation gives CASSVGPDTRGPQHF.

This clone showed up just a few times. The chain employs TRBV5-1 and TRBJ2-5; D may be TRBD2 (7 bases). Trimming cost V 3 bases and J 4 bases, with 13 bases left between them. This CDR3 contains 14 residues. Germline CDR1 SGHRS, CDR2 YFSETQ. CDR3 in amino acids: CASSYGGPGETQYF. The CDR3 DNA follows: TGCGCCAGCAGCTACGGGGGGCCGGGAGAGACCCAGTACTTC.

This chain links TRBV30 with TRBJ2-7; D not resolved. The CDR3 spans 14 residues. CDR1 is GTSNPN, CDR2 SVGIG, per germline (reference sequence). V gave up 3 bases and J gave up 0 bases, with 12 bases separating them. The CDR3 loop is CAWSTRLSSYEQYF. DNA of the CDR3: TGTGCCTGGAGCACCAGGCTGAGCTCCTACGAGCAGTACTTC.

CDR3 nucleotides: TGTGCCAGCAGCCAGACAGCTAGCACAGATACGCAGTATTTT. Residues: CASSQTASTDTQYF. This chain links TRBV5-4 with TRBJ2-3; TRBD1 is a possible D gene (5 bases). Trimming took off 4 bases at V and 0 bases at J, with 9 bases between the two ends. Germline CDR1 is SGHNT and CDR2 is YYREEE (reference sequence). The CDR3 is 14 amino acids.

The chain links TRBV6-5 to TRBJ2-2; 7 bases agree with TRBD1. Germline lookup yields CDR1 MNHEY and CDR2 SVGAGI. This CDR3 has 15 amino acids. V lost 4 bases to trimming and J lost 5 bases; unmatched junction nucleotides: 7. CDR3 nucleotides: TGTGCCAGCAGTTTCGACAGGGCAAGGACCGGGGAGCTGTTTTTT. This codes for CASSFDRARTGELFF.

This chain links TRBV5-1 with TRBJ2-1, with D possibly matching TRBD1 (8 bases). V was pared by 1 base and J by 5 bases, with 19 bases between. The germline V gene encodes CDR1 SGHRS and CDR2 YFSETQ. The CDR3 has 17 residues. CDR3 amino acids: CASSLRGTGGGHNEQFF. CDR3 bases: TGCGCCAGCAGCTTGAGGGGTACAGGGGGGGGCCACAATGAGCAGTTCTTC.

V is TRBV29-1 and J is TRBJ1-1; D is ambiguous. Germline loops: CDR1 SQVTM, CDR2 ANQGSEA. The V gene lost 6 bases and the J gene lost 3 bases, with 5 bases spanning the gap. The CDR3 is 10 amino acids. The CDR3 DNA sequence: TGCAGCGTATTAGACACTGAAGCTTTCTTT. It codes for CSVLDTEAFF. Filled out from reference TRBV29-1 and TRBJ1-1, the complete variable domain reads SAVISQKPSRDICQRGTSLTIQCQVDSQVTMMFWYRQQPGQSLTLIATANQGSEATYESGFVIDKFPISRPNLTFSTLTVSNMSPEDSSIYLCSVLDTEAFFGQGTRLTVV.

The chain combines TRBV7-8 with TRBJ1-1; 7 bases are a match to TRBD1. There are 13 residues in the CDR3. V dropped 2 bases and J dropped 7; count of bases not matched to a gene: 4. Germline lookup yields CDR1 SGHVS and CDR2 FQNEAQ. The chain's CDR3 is CASSLNQGGEAFF. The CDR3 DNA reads TGTGCCAGCAGCTTAAATCAGGGGGGTGAAGCTTTCTTT.

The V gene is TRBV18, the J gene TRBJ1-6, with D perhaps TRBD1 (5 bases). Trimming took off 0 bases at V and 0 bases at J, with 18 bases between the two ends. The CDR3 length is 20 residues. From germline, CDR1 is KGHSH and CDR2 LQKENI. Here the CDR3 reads CASSPPLGLETGSYNSPLHF. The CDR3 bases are TGTGCCAGCTCACCACCGCTGGGACTGGAGACGGGCTCCTATAATTCACCCCTCCACTTT.

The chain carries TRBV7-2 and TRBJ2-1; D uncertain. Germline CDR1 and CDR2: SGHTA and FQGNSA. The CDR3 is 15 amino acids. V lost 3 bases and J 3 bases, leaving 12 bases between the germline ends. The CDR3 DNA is TGTGCCAGCAGCTTTGACTCTGGCTACTACAATGAGCAGTTCTTC. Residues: CASSFDSGYYNEQFF.

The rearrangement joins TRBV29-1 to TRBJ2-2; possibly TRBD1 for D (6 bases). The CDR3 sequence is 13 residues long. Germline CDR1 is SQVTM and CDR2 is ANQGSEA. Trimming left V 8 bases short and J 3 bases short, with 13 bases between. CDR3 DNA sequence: TGCAGCTCCCGGGACACCGACACCGGGGAGCTGTTTTTT. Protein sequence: CSSRDTDTGELFF.

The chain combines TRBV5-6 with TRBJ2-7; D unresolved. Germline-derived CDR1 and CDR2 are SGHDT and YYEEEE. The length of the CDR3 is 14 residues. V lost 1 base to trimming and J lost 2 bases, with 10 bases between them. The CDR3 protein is CASSLNRVTYEQYF. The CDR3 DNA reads TGTGCCAGCAGCTTGAATAGAGTAACCTACGAGCAGTACTTC.